This T cell receptor beta chain was profiled in a study of monozygotic twins with cystic fibrosis. Turning to the study itself: Library input was about 3.3 micrograms of fragmented DNA, with approximately 16 PCR cycles.

Measured with immunoSEQ multiplex PCR; TCRdb has only the in-frame clones, and not every one. The repertoire includes nearly 25,000 clones, under 95% of them detected once, and under 0.3% sits in the top ten. V was trimmed by 5 bases and J by 3 bases, leaving 14 bases between them. The V gene's germline CDR1 is SGDLS and CDR2 YYNGEE. The CDR3 has 14 residues. The receptor was isolated from a girl aged 2 to 9 with cystic fibrosis. The chain employs TRBV9 and TRBJ2-5, with D unclear. Source material: blood. CDR3 loop: CASSFATQEETQYF. The CDR3 DNA follows: TGTGCCAGCAGTTTCGCCACCCAAGAAGAGACCCAGTACTTC.